This T cell receptor beta chain stems from a study of CD8 T cells in Susac syndrome. This clonotype is a singleton in its sample. Negative isolation was used for CD8+ and CD4+ T cells, and FACS enrichment was applied to TEMRA cells. RNA totalling about 0.45 to 1 ug underwent reverse transcription with random hexamers. Across 54 Vbeta and 13 Jbeta, TCR beta CDR3 was amplified with immunoSEQ multiplex PCR. TCRdb re-derived calls from the immunoSEQ multiplex PCR reads in MiXCR, one entry per CDR3 protein. The profile shows 150,000 to 200,000 distinct CDR3 sequences, less than 95% of them singletons. With 2 bases removed from V and 4 bases from J, the gap between germline ends came to 18 bases. The CDR3 totals 16 residues. Germline V CDR1 and CDR2: SGHDT, YYEEEE.

Sequencing used CD4+ T cells from PBMCs. The J gene is TRBJ2-5, the V gene TRBV5-6; tentatively, D is TRBD2 (6 bases). The sequence derives from a human donor in good health. The DNA of the CDR3 is TGTGCCAGCAGCTTCGGCGGGGCTGGCCTAGTAGAGACCCAGTACTTC. It is translated as CASSFGGAGLVETQYF.